This TCR beta chain was profiled in a study of graft-versus-host responses after intestinal transplantation (dated by TCRdb to the early 2020s). In the study overall: The transplants that recipients got were multivisceral, liver-intestinal, or isolated intestinal. Every recipient was given anti-thymocyte globulin induction, followed by around three years of maintenance tacrolimus and steroids. After intestinal transplantation, graft-versus-host and host-versus-graft alloreactive T cell clones in the graft, circulation and bone marrow were tracked using bulk TCR-beta CDR3 sequencing. Alloreactive clones were identified by sequencing pre-transplant mixed lymphocyte reaction products and comparing them with unstimulated pre-transplant donor and recipient T cells. Of the 20 to 30 intestinal transplant recipients enrolled in the cohort, one of whom was a retransplant, 3 patients without pretransplant specimens were excluded. A peak of at least 4% donor T cells among recipient peripheral blood mononuclear cells was the definition used for donor T cell macrochimerism. Rather than being sequenced by the commercial service, samples from a few later patients were sequenced in-house on an Illumina MiSeq and processed with MiXCR. The research as a whole found: Peak levels of circulating GvH clones were associated with declines in HvG clones early after transplant. In patients with donor T cell macrochimerism, the allografts had high GvH to HvG T cell clonal ratios. GvH clones were detected in recipient bone marrow, and some of these GvH clones were observed earlier in ileal mucosa or blood, consistent with an intestinal mucosal origin. Conclusions were limited by the relatively low number and heterogeneity of intestinal transplant patients.

The CDR3, cysteine through phenylalanine, is 17 amino acids long. Solely the CDR3 DNA is kept, with 51 bases framed from the first base. Sample time point, as interpreted from the label and publication: cells obtained before transplantation from donor or recipient. CD3+CD4+ and CD3+CD8+ populations were FACS-sorted from unstimulated pre-transplant donor and recipient cells taken from spleen or lymph nodes. In regard to this clone: Which antigen it targets is not known. Within one base of it there is no much larger clone, and no base qualities were kept.

Preparation of the library involved the immunoSEQ multiplex PCR assay. For most patients, genomic DNA was isolated using the Qiagen DNeasy Blood and Tissue Kit and was shipped frozen to Adaptive Biotechnologies for TCR sequencing. Adaptive Biotechnologies carried out high-throughput TCR-beta CDR3 sequencing of genomic DNA for most patients. The paper's data handling went like this. TCR sequencing data for roughly 17 patients were retrieved from Adaptive's ImmunoSEQ software; three other patients were processed with MiXCR and VDJtools. CD4 versus CD8 sorting errors were corrected by removing sequences found in both subsets at a frequency ratio below 5:1. CDR3 nucleotide sequences shared by donor and recipient were removed because the origin of these sequences could not be assigned. To count as alloreactive, a clone needed at least 2-fold expansion over unstimulated cells and a minimum CFSE-low frequency of 0.002% (template counts) or 0.001% (read counts). Clones were considered mappable if detected in sequenced pre-transplant spleen, lymph node, or MLR CFSE-low populations of the donor or recipient. The cumulative frequency of alloreactive clones was calculated as a percentage of all sequences, weighted by copy number. TCRdb stores this immuneACCESS table with in-frame sequences only. Part of the clones is absent; in the studies checked, under half of the shortfall reflects unresolved V genes, and no reason is known for the rest. The V and J calls and the clone size are those of that table, but D and trimming were determined from the DNA. This sample gives fewer than 150,000 clones in total; around nine tenths of them show up just once. The ten largest make up roughly 0.16% of the sample.

The sample was unstimulated CD4+ T cells sorted from spleen or lymph node cells, taken before intestinal transplant. The sequence came from a human donor who received an intestinal transplant. Recombination joined TRBV12-2 with TRBJ2-2; TRBD1 was called by the table and not checked on the DNA. TRBV12-2 is designated a pseudogene. The CDR3 sequence is CASRSRPGQDDTGELFF. The DNA sequence is as follows: TGTGCAAGTCGCTCACGTCCGGGACAGGATGACACCGGGGAGCTGTTTTTT.